This note documents a single T cell receptor beta chain sequence. Specified treatment: preoperative locoregional IRX-2 cytokine immunotherapy. Preoperative locoregional IRX-2 cytokine immunotherapy was tested in the phase Ib source study. The V gene end was trimmed by 7 bases and the J gene end by 7 bases; junction bases not matched to a gene: 10. Looked up from germline, CDR1 is GTSNPN and CDR2 is SVGIG (reference sequence). This CDR3 is built from 13 residues. This sample is drawn from a study of preoperative IRX-2 immunotherapy in early breast cancer. Profiled with immunoSEQ multiplex PCR; TCRdb holds only in-frame clones, not every one. The sample has around 62,000 clones, roughly 95% seen once.

This receptor was taken from a human donor with breast cancer. The specimen was collected from a patient treated with IRX-2 immunotherapy. The genes are TRBV30 and TRBJ1-3, with TRBD1 matching 7 bases. Here the CDR3 reads CALTRDRRNTIYF. CDR3 DNA: TGTGCCTTGACTCGGGACAGAAGGAACACCATATATTTT.